Shown below are 9 T cell receptor beta chains from a single sample sequenced in a study of shared clonotypes between healthy human individuals. Clones were sequenced by immunoSEQ multiplex PCR, and TCRdb holds only the in-frame ones, with some missing. The sample holds around 300,000 clones, around 87% seen once. Sequenced: memory CD8+ T cells sorted from blood. Regarding subset: CD45RO+ cells pooled with CCR7-negative TemRA cells. The receptors were sampled from a man younger than 30 in good health.

This clone was recorded once. The chain recombines TRBV7-6 with TRBJ2-5; D is unresolved. CDR3 size: 15 residues. The germline V and J ends were trimmed by 4 bases and 0 bases, with 12 bases remaining between them. Germline CDR1 and CDR2: SGHVS and FNYEAQ. In DNA, the CDR3 is TGTGCCAGCAGCTCGCCAGAGATGTACCAAGAGACCCAGTACTTC. Protein sequence: CASSSPEMYQETQYF.

As regards this clone: A read error may account for a junction end that differs from germline. The rearrangement uses TRBV2 and TRBJ2-7, with D unclear. From germline, CDR1 is SNHLY and CDR2 FYNNEI. The CDR3 sequence is 15 residues long. The CDR3 bases are TGTGCCAGCAGGGAAGATTCCGGGTCTCACTACGAGCAGTACTTC. Its protein product is CASREDSGSHYEQYF.

This clone was counted between two and nine times. V is TRBV7-2 and J is TRBJ2-1; TRBD2 matches at 7 bases. From germline, CDR1 is SGHTA and CDR2 FQGNSA. V was clipped by 2 bases and J by 0 bases; unmatched bases: 7. The CDR3 runs 17 residues. The CDR3 sequence is CASSLITSASSYNEQFF. CDR3 nucleotides: TGTGCCAGCAGCTTAATAACTAGCGCCAGCTCCTACAATGAGCAGTTCTTC.

This clone was counted once. Other DNA sequences of this sample code for an identical CDR3. The J gene is TRBJ2-5, the V gene TRBV2; unclear D gene. Trimming took off 3 bases at V and 5 bases at J, with 4 bases between the two ends. CDR3 length: 11 residues. CDR1 and CDR2 from the germline V gene are SNHLY and FYNNEI. The CDR3 region has the DNA TGTGCCAGCAGTGAGGGGGAGACCCAGTACTTC. Amino acid sequence: CASSEGETQYF.

This chain uses TRBV4-3 with TRBJ2-3; D perhaps matches TRBD1 (5 bases). This CDR3 contains 16 residues. V was trimmed by 4 bases and J by 0 bases, leaving 14 bases between them. Germline assignment: CDR1 LGHNA and CDR2 YSLEER. The DNA of the CDR3 is TGCGCCAGCAGCCGTCGACAGACTCTTAGCACAGATACGCAGTATTTT. Its translation: CASSRRQTLSTDTQYF.

This clone appeared many times. This CDR3 is CASSYAQGLQETQYF. CDR3 DNA sequence: TGTGCCAGCAGCTATGCCCAGGGACTCCAAGAGACCCAGTACTTC. This rearrangement joins TRBV28 to TRBJ2-5; D possibly corresponds to TRBD2 (6 bases). With 6 bases removed from V and 1 base from J, the gap between germline ends came to 15 bases. Germline-derived CDR1 and CDR2 are MDHEN and SYDVKM. This CDR3 region has 15 residues.

Of note for this clone: Other DNA sequences in this sample translate to the same CDR3. The V and J genes are TRBV7-9 and TRBJ2-7; 11 positions match TRBD2. V shed 2 bases, J shed 4 bases, and the junction held 4 bases outside the gene matches. Per the germline V gene, CDR1 is SEHNR and CDR2 is FQNEAQ (reference sequence). The CDR3 contains 15 residues. The CDR3: CASSLRLAGGYEQYF. As DNA, the CDR3 is TGTGCCAGCAGCTTACGGCTAGCGGGAGGATACGAGCAGTACTTC.

The rearrangement joins TRBV30 to TRBJ1-3; D remains ambiguous. This CDR3 has 14 residues. The germline V and J ends were trimmed by 0 bases and 8 bases, with 14 bases remaining between them. CDR1 and CDR2 (germline): GTSNPN, SVGIG (reference sequence). This chain's CDR3 is CAWSVGSGMDTIYF. The CDR3 DNA follows: TGTGCCTGGAGTGTGGGGTCCGGCATGGACACCATATATTTT.

In its sample, this clone was seen once. The chain carries TRBV9 and TRBJ2-2; 8 nucleotides agree with TRBD2. With 4 bases clipped from V and 2 bases from J, the junction kept 7 bases outside the gene matches. The CDR3 is made up of 16 amino acids. Germline CDR1 reads SGDLS; CDR2 reads YYNGEE. This chain's CDR3 is CASSSGGGFNTGELFF. CDR3 in DNA: TGTGCCAGCAGCTCCGGCGGGGGGTTCAACACCGGGGAGCTGTTTTTT.